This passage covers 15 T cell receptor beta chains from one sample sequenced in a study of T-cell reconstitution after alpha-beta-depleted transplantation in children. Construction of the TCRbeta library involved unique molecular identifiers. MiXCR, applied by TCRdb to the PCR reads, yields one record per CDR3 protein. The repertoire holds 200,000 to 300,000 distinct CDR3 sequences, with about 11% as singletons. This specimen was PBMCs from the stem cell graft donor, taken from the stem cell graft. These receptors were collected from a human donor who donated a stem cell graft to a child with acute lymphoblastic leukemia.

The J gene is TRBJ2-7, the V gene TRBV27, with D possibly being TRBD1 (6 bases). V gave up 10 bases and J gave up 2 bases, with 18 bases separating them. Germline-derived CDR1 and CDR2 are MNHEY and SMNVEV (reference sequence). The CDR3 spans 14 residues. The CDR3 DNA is TGTGCCATCGCCCCCCTGGGACAACCCTACGAGCAGTACTTC. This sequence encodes CAIAPLGQPYEQYF.

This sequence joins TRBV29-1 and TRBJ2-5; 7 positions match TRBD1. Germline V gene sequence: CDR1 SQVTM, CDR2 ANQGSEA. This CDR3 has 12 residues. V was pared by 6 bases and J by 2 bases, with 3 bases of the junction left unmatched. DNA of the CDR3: TGCAGCGTAGGGGACAGACAAGAGACCCAGTACTTC. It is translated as CSVGDRQETQYF. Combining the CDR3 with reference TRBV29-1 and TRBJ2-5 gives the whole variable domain SAVISQKPSRDICQRGTSLTIQCQVDSQVTMMFWYRQQPGQSLTLIATANQGSEATYESGFVIDKFPISRPNLTFSTLTVSNMSPEDSSIYLCSVGDRQETQYFGPGTRLLVL.

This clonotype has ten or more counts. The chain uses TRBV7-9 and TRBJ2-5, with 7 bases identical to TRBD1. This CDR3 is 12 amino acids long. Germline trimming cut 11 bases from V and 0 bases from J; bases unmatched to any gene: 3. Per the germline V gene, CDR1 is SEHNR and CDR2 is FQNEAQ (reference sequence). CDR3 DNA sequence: TGTGCCGGACAGGAGAACCAAGAGACCCAGTACTTC. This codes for CAGQENQETQYF.

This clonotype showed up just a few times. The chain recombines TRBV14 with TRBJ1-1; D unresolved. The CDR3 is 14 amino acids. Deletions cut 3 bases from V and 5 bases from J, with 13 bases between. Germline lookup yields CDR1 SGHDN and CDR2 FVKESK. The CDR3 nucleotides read TGTGCCAGCAGCCAGCTACCCTCGAGAACTGAAGCTTTCTTT. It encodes CASSQLPSRTEAFF.

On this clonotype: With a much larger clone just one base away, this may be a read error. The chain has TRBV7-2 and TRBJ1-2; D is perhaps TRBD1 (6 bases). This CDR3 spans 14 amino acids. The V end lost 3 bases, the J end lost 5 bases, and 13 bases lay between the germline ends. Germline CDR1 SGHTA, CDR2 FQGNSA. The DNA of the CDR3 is TGTGCCAGCAGCTTTCGGACAGCGAAGTATGGCTACACCTTC. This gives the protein CASSFRTAKYGYTF.

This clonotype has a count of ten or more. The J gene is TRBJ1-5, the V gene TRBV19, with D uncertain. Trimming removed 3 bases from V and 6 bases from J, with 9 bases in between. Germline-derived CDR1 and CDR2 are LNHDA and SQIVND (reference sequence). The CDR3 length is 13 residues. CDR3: CASSMIAGQPQHF. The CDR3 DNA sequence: TGTGCCAGTAGTATGATCGCTGGTCAGCCCCAGCATTTT.

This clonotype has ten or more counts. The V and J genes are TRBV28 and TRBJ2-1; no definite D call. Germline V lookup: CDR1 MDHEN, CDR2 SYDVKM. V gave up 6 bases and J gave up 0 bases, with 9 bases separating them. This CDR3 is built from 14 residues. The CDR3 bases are TGTGCCAGCAGCCTACGGAGCTCCTACAATGAGCAGTTCTTC. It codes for CASSLRSSYNEQFF.

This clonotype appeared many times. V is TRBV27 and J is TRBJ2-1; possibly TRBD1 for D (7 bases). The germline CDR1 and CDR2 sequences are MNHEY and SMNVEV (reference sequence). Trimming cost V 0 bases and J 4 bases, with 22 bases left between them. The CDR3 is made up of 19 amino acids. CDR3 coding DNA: TGTGCCAGCAGTTTATCCTGGTCTTTGGGCGGGGACAGATACAATGAGCAGTTCTTC. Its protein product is CASSLSWSLGGDRYNEQFF.

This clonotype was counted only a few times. The CDR3 nucleotides are TGTGCCAGCAGCCCCCTGGGCGGCTCCTATAATTCACCCCTCCACTTT. It codes for CASSPLGGSYNSPLHF. The chain employs TRBV4-2 and TRBJ1-6; the D is unclear. Germline V gene lookup returns CDR1 LGHNA and CDR2 YNFKEQ. The CDR3 consists of 16 residues. V was trimmed by 4 bases and J by 0 bases, leaving 10 bases between them.

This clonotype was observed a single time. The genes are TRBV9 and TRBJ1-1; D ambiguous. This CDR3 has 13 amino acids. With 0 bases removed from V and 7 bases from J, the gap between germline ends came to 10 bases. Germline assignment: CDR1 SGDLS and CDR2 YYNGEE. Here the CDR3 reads CASSVVAASEAFF. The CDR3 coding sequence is TGTGCCAGCAGCGTAGTGGCAGCGAGTGAAGCTTTCTTT.

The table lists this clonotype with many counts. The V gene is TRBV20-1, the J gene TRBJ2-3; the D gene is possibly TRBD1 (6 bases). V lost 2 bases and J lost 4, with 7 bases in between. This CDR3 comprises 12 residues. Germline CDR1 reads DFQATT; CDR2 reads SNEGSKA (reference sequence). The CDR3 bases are TGCAGTGCTAGACAGGGGCCAGATACGCAGTATTTT. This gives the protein CSARQGPDTQYF.

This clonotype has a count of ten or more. CDR3 sequence reads: CAISTLDSAHEQYF. CDR3 in DNA: TGTGCCATCAGTACACTCGACAGCGCGCACGAGCAGTACTTC. This chain uses TRBV10-3 with TRBJ2-7, with D possibly TRBD1 on 5 matching bases. The length of the CDR3 is 14 residues. V lost 5 bases and J 5 bases, leaving 16 bases between the germline ends. Per the germline V gene, CDR1 is ENHRY and CDR2 is SYGVKD.

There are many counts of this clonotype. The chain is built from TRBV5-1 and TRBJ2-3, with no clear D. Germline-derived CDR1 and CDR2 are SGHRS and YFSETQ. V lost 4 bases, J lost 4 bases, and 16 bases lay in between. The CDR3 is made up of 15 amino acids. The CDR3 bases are TGCGCCAGCAGCCTCCCCCAGCGTCCCTCAGATACGCAGTATTTT. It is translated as CASSLPQRPSDTQYF.

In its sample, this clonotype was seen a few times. The CDR3 DNA sequence: TGTGCCAGCAGTTTATTATTCGCTAGCGGGAGTTTAGTTTACAATGAGCAGTTCTTC. Translated, it gives CASSLLFASGSLVYNEQFF. This chain links TRBV12-3 or TRBV12-4 with TRBJ2-1; 10 bases line up with TRBD2. J gave up 4 bases and V 2 bases, and 14 bases lay outside the gene matches. The CDR3 has 19 amino acids.

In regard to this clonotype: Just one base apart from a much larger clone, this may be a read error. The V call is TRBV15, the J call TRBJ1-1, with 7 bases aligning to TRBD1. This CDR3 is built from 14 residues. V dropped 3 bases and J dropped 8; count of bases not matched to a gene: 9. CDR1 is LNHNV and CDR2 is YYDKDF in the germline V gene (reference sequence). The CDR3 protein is CATSRGARDSEAFF. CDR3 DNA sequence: TGTGCCACCAGCAGGGGGGCCCGGGACAGCGAAGCTTTCTTT. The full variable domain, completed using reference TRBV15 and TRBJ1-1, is DAMVIQNPRYQVTQFGKPVTLSCSQTLNHNVMYWYQQKSSQAPKLLFHYYDKDFNNEADTPDNFQSRRPNTSFCFLDIRSPGLGDTAMYLCATSRGARDSEAFFGQGTRLTVV.